This TCR beta chain was captured by sequencing in a study of early T cells in non-severe SARS-CoV-2 infection. Unique molecular identifier tags were affixed to discrete cDNA molecules. TCRdb fed the 5' RACE reads into MiXCR, producing one record per CDR3 protein. The sample yields approximately 26,000 distinct CDR3 sequences, less than 5% seen once. Germline V gene sequence: CDR1 SGHNT, CDR2 YENEEA. The trim removed 0 bases at V and 4 bases at J, leaving 4 bases unmatched. The CDR3 extends over 17 amino acids. Sequencing was done on a sample of whole blood. This chain uses TRBV11-3 with TRBJ2-1; 12 bases line up with TRBD2. The TCR sequence derives from an adult who was a healthcare worker with PCR-confirmed SARS-CoV-2 infection or an uninfected control (not recorded which). The CDR3 bases are TGTGCCAGCAGCTTAGAAGCCGGGACTAGCGGGTACAATGAGCAGTTCTTC. Protein sequence: CASSLEAGTSGYNEQFF. Together with reference TRBV11-3 and TRBJ2-1, the CDR3 gives the full variable domain: EAGVVQSPRYKIIEKKQPVAFWCNPISGHNTLYWYLQNLGQGPELLIRYENEEAVDDSQLPKDRFSAERLKGVDSTLKIQPAELGDSAVYLCASSLEAGTSGYNEQFFGPGTRLTVL.